Listed here are 10 T cell receptor beta chains from one sample, sequenced in a study of OX40 agonist ivuxolimab in advanced cancers. This table comes from immunoSEQ multiplex PCR, and its TCRdb copy is limited to in-frame clones, with some not included. The sample lists tens of thousands of clones; roughly four fifths were seen once. The sample was CD4+ or CD8+ T cells sorted from blood, taken in a trial of the OX40 agonist ivuxolimab. Source of these receptors: an adult with an advanced solid tumor such as melanoma, head and neck, liver or kidney cancer.

Details on this clone: Germline and junction disagree at one end, which may indicate a read error. The chain employs TRBV7-7 and TRBJ2-7; D uncertain. This CDR3 contains 13 residues. Germline CDR1 is SSHAT and CDR2 is FNYEAQ (reference sequence). The CDR3 here is CASSLGLSYEQYF. CDR3 sequence (DNA): TGTGCTAGCAGCTTGGGCCTGTCCTACGAGCAGTACTTC.

The V gene is TRBV11-3, the J gene TRBJ2-7, with TRBD2 matching 8 bases. Germline V lookup: CDR1 SGHNT, CDR2 YENEEA. After removal of 4 bases from V and 5 bases from J, the junction contained 10 bases not matched to a gene. The CDR3 has 15 residues. CDR3 DNA sequence: TGTGCCAGCAGCTCAACACAAAGCGGGGGCCACGAGCAGTACTTC. This encodes CASSSTQSGGHEQYF.

This chain joins TRBV6-6 and TRBJ1-6, with D unresolved. V gave up 2 bases and J gave up 10 bases, with 9 bases separating them. The germline gives CDR1 MNHNY, CDR2 SVGAGI (reference sequence). CDR3 size: 13 residues. CDR3 DNA: TGTGCCAGCAGTTACGGGGTTAACTCACCCCTCCACTTT. Its translation is CASSYGVNSPLHF.

The CDR3 nucleotides are TGTGCCAGCAGCCGCACGGCAGGTAACGAGCAGTACTTC. Its translation is CASSRTAGNEQYF. The genes are TRBV7-8 and TRBJ2-7; D not resolved. Looked up from germline, CDR1 is SGHVS and CDR2 is FQNEAQ. The germline V and J ends were trimmed by 5 bases and 5 bases, with 13 bases remaining between them. The CDR3 runs to 13 residues.

The V call is TRBV6-5, the J call TRBJ2-7; D is undetermined. Germline CDR1 and CDR2: MNHEY and SVGAGI. The CDR3 length is 14 residues. Trimming took off 2 bases at V and 1 base at J, with 9 bases between the two ends. CDR3 residues: CASSYNGNSYEQYF. The CDR3 region has the DNA TGTGCCAGCAGTTACAATGGGAATTCCTACGAGCAGTACTTC.

This rearrangement joins TRBV7-2 to TRBJ2-7, with a tentative D call TRBD2 (5 bases). The CDR3 spans 14 residues. CDR1 is SGHTA, CDR2 FQGNSA, per germline. The V end was cut by 1 base, the J end by 5 bases, with 12 bases between. The DNA for the CDR3 is TGTGCCAGCAGCTTAGAGTCCGGGGTCAACGAGCAGTACTTC. Translation: CASSLESGVNEQYF.

This chain connects TRBV7-9 to TRBJ2-5, with TRBD2 matching over 7 bases. This CDR3 has 14 amino acids. Germline CDR1 and CDR2: SEHNR and FQNEAQ (reference sequence). J gave up 1 base and V 11 bases, and 10 bases lay outside the gene matches. The CDR3 DNA reads as TGTGCCGAAACTGAACCTAGCGGCCAAGAGACCCAGTACTTC. Its protein is CAETEPSGQETQYF.

V gene TRBV4-3 combines with J gene TRBJ1-3; TRBD1 might be the D (5 bases). V lost 1 base and J lost 4, with 14 bases in between. Germline CDR1 is LGHNA and CDR2 is YSLEER. The CDR3 contains 16 residues. The CDR3 sequence is CASSQVWAGRGNTIYF. In DNA, the CDR3 is TGCGCCAGCAGCCAAGTTTGGGCAGGGCGGGGAAACACCATATATTTT.

Only one count was recorded for this clone. The chain uses TRBV6-1 and TRBJ1-1, with a weak D call TRBD1 (6 bases). In germline, CDR1 is MNHNS, CDR2 SASEGT. The V end was cut by 3 bases, the J end by 5 bases, with 16 bases between. The CDR3 has 15 residues. The CDR3 DNA follows: TGTGCCAGCAGTGACCAGGGGTGGCTGGGGACTGAAGCTTTCTTT. This translates into CASSDQGWLGTEAFF.

The chain uses TRBV6-5 and TRBJ2-4; a weak D match, TRBD2 (6 bases). The germline V and J ends were trimmed by 6 bases and 5 bases, with 17 bases remaining between them. Germline V CDR1 and CDR2: MNHEY, SVGAGI. The length of the CDR3 is 15 residues. CDR3 DNA sequence: TGTGCCAGCAGCCAAACCTCTAGCGTAGAAAACATTCAGTACTTC. Amino acids: CASSQTSSVENIQYF.